Sequencing of this TCR beta chain was carried out in a study of T cell changes during pregnancy in multiple sclerosis. The table came from immunoSEQ multiplex PCR; TCRdb's copy has only in-frame clones and leaves some out. The sample has about 67,000 clones, 90% to 95% seen once. The CDR3 spans 16 residues. With V trimmed by 0 bases and J by 10 bases, 12 bases remained unmatched. Germline V gene sequence: CDR1 LGHNA, CDR2 YNFKEQ. The sequence came from a female donor with multiple sclerosis, enrolled in a pregnancy study. The chain carries TRBV4-2 and TRBJ2-1, with 7 nucleotides matching TRBD1. This material consisted of peripheral blood, taken in the second trimester of pregnancy. The CDR3 here is CASSQDRDRASTEQFF. In DNA form, the CDR3 reads TGTGCCAGCAGCCAAGATCGGGACAGAGCCTCAACCGAGCAGTTCTTC.